This passage covers 30 T cell receptor beta chains from one sample sequenced in a study of shared clonotypes between healthy human individuals. Assay: immunoSEQ multiplex PCR; the TCRdb copy retains only in-frame clones and omits some. The sample gives about 470,000 clones, roughly three quarters of which show up once; around 14% is in the top ten. The source material was PBMCs. These receptors were obtained from a woman aged 40 to 50 in good health. Some clones in this sample may be carry-over from other donors' samples.

This clone was observed at least ten times. The chain links TRBV27 to TRBJ2-7, with 8 positions matching TRBD2. The CDR3 is 13 residues long. With 7 bases clipped from V and 3 bases from J, the junction kept 5 bases outside the gene matches. Germline-derived CDR1 and CDR2 are MNHEY and SMNVEV (reference sequence). The CDR3, as DNA: TGTGCCAGCACCCAAGCGGGAGTCTACGAGCAGTACTTC. This encodes CASTQAGVYEQYF.

The DNA of the CDR3 is TGTGCCAGCAGCCCCGAGTTCGGGACAGCCGGCTGGGACGAGCAGTACTTC. Its translation: CASSPEFGTAGWDEQYF. V is TRBV7-8 and J is TRBJ2-7; 7 nucleotides line up with TRBD1. This CDR3 has 17 amino acids. V gave up 5 bases and J gave up 5 bases; unmatched junction bases: 18. Germline CDR1 SGHVS, CDR2 FQNEAQ.

A note on this clone: Other DNA sequences in this specimen translate into the identical CDR3. This chain connects TRBV5-1 to TRBJ2-5; D remains unclear. V lost 4 bases and J lost 1, with 8 bases in between. The CDR3 covers 13 residues. Germline CDR1 is SGHRS and CDR2 is YFSETQ. Written as DNA, the CDR3 is TGCGCCAGCAGCCGGACGCCCCAAGAGACCCAGTACTTC. Its translation: CASSRTPQETQYF.

CDR3: CASSHQLSTSYEQYF. The DNA of the CDR3 is TGCGCCAGCAGCCACCAACTCTCAACCTCCTACGAGCAGTACTTC. This rearrangement joins TRBV4-1 to TRBJ2-7; D is uncertain. From germline, CDR1 is MGHRA and CDR2 YSYEKL. CDR3 length equals 15 residues. The V and J ends lost 3 bases and 0 bases respectively, with 12 bases between them.

V is TRBV7-9 and J is TRBJ2-7; no clear D. V lost 5 bases to trimming and J lost 0 bases, with 20 bases between them. This CDR3 contains 17 residues. Germline loops: CDR1 SEHNR, CDR2 FQNEAQ (reference sequence). CDR3 in DNA: TGTGCCAGCAGCCCTAGTGGGTTGTCGCCTAGCTCCTACGAGCAGTACTTC. It is translated as CASSPSGLSPSSYEQYF. Based on the CDR3 plus reference TRBV7-9 and TRBJ2-7, the full variable domain is DTGVSQNPRHKITKRGQNVTFRCDPISEHNRLYWYRQTLGQGPEFLTYFQNEAQLEKSRLLSDRFSAERPKGSFSTLEIQRTEQGDSAMYLCASSPSGLSPSSYEQYFGPGTRLTVT.

Details on this clone: Additional DNA sequences in this sample encode the identical CDR3. CDR3: CASSRTSGTYNEQFF. CDR3 in DNA: TGTGCCAGCAGTAGGACTAGCGGAACCTACAATGAGCAGTTCTTC. The chain employs TRBV2 and TRBJ2-1; 10 bases are shared with TRBD2. CDR3 size: 15 residues. Germline trimming cut 5 bases from V and 2 bases from J; bases unmatched to any gene: 3. Germline V gives CDR1 SNHLY, CDR2 FYNNEI.

The rearrangement joins TRBV30 to TRBJ2-1; no definite D call. The CDR3 has 13 amino acids. CDR1 is GTSNPN, CDR2 SVGIG, per germline (reference sequence). The V end lost 2 bases, the J end lost 4 bases, and 9 bases lay between the germline ends. In nucleotides, the CDR3 is TGTGCCTGGAGTCCGGTCACTTACAATGAGCAGTTCTTC. Translated: CAWSPVTYNEQFF.

The sample holds one count of this clone. J is TRBJ1-2 and V is TRBV28, with 8 bases matching TRBD1. Germline loops: CDR1 MDHEN, CDR2 SYDVKM. This CDR3 has 14 residues. J gave up 0 bases and V 6 bases, and 3 bases lay outside the gene matches. CDR3 amino acids: CASRSQGANYGYTF. The CDR3 nucleotides read TGTGCCAGCAGGTCACAGGGGGCTAACTATGGCTACACCTTC.

The chain has TRBV20-1 and TRBJ2-7; no clear D gene. Trimming removed 4 bases at V and 1 base at J, with 5 bases between. Germline lookup yields CDR1 DFQATT and CDR2 SNEGSKA (reference sequence). The CDR3 is 11 amino acids. CDR3 residues: CSAKRSYEQYF. Written as DNA, the CDR3 is TGCAGTGCTAAAAGGTCCTACGAGCAGTACTTC.

The chain employs TRBV7-3 and TRBJ2-5, with D possibly TRBD1 on 5 matching bases. The CDR3 covers 15 residues. In germline, CDR1 is SGHTA, CDR2 FQGTGA. Trimming removed 5 bases at V and 5 bases at J, with 18 bases between. CDR3 DNA: TGTGCCAGCAGCCGAACGCGCCAGGGCGGTGAGACCCAGTACTTC. It yields the protein CASSRTRQGGETQYF.

V and J are TRBV28 and TRBJ1-1, with no clear D. Per germline, CDR1 MDHEN and CDR2 SYDVKM. This CDR3 has 11 amino acids. Trimming shortened V by 7 bases and J by 2 bases, and 5 bases separated the two germline ends. CDR3: CASILNTEAFF. The DNA for the CDR3 is TGTGCCAGCATCCTTAACACTGAAGCTTTCTTT.

The rearrangement uses TRBV15 and TRBJ1-1; D may be TRBD1 (5 bases). Germline V gene sequence: CDR1 LNHNV, CDR2 YYDKDF (reference sequence). This CDR3 region has 15 residues. V was shortened by 5 bases and J by 0 bases, with 13 bases between the two germline ends. Here the CDR3 DNA reads TGTGCCACCAGCGCCGAGACAGTTATGAACACTGAAGCTTTCTTT. This codes for CATSAETVMNTEAFF. Full variable domain (rest looked up from reference TRBV15 and TRBJ1-1): DAMVIQNPRYQVTQFGKPVTLSCSQTLNHNVMYWYQQKSSQAPKLLFHYYDKDFNNEADTPDNFQSRRPNTSFCFLDIRSPGLGDTAMYLCATSAETVMNTEAFFGQGTRLTVV.

V and J are TRBV27 and TRBJ2-7; 7 bases align to TRBD1. CDR1 MNHEY and CDR2 SMNVEV come from the germline V gene (reference sequence). This CDR3 has 16 residues. Trimming removed 4 bases from V and 3 bases from J; junction bases left unmatched: 12. CDR3 in amino acids: CASSSVGRTGDYEQYF. CDR3 coding DNA: TGTGCCAGCAGTTCTGTCGGCCGGACAGGCGACTACGAGCAGTACTTC.

The J gene is TRBJ2-7, the V gene TRBV7-3; 10 bases align to TRBD2. J was trimmed by 5 bases and V by 4 bases; bases with no gene match: 8. Germline CDR1 and CDR2: SGHTA and FQGTGA. This CDR3 is built from 15 residues. In DNA form, the CDR3 reads TGTGCCAGCAGCTCCGAAGGGCTAGCGGGAGACGAGCAGTACTTC. Residues: CASSSEGLAGDEQYF.

In this sample, this clone turned up a few times. The V and J genes are TRBV6-1 and TRBJ1-1; perhaps TRBD1 as D (5 bases). This CDR3 is 14 amino acids long. V was trimmed by 2 bases and J by 3 bases, leaving 10 bases between them. From germline, CDR1 is MNHNS and CDR2 SASEGT. Here the CDR3 reads CASSEQGRDTEAFF. In DNA, the CDR3 is TGTGCCAGCAGTGAACAGGGTAGGGACACTGAAGCTTTCTTT.

The rearrangement uses TRBV18 and TRBJ2-3; the D is unclear. The germline V gene encodes CDR1 KGHSH and CDR2 LQKENI. With 0 bases removed from V and 5 bases from J, the gap between germline ends came to 9 bases. This CDR3 spans 14 amino acids. The CDR3 protein is CASSPPAGVDTQYF. The CDR3 nucleotides are TGTGCCAGCTCACCACCGGCCGGAGTAGATACGCAGTATTTT.

The V call is TRBV11-3, the J call TRBJ2-5; TRBD2 matches at 11 bases. The CDR3 extends over 15 amino acids. CDR1 is SGHNT and CDR2 is YENEEA in the germline V gene. V lost 5 bases to trimming and J lost 3 bases; unmatched junction nucleotides: 5. CDR3 coding DNA: TGTGCCAGCAGCCAAAGGGGACTAGCGGAAGAGACCCAGTACTTC. Protein: CASSQRGLAEETQYF. Looking up the rest from reference TRBV11-3 and TRBJ2-5 gives the full variable domain: EAGVVQSPRYKIIEKKQPVAFWCNPISGHNTLYWYLQNLGQGPELLIRYENEEAVDDSQLPKDRFSAERLKGVDSTLKIQPAELGDSAVYLCASSQRGLAEETQYFGPGTRLLVL.

This sequence joins TRBV5-1 and TRBJ2-2; 7 positions agree with TRBD1. This CDR3 is built from 15 residues. Trimming took 5 bases from V and 0 from J; bases not matched to a gene: 4. Germline V gene lookup returns CDR1 SGHRS and CDR2 YFSETQ. For the CDR3, the DNA is TGCGCCAGCAGACGGGGACAGCCGAACACCGGGGAGCTGTTTTTT. Its protein is CASRRGQPNTGELFF. Looking up the rest from reference TRBV5-1 and TRBJ2-2 gives the full variable domain: KAGVTQTPRYLIKTRGQQVTLSCSPISGHRSVSWYQQTPGQGLQFLFEYFSETQRNKGNFPGRFSGRQFSNSRSEMNVSTLELGDSALYLCASRRGQPNTGELFFGEGSRLTVL.

V gene TRBV7-9 combines with J gene TRBJ2-1, with 12 nucleotides matching TRBD2. J was trimmed by 5 bases and V by 5 bases; bases with no gene match: 4. The germline gives CDR1 SEHNR, CDR2 FQNEAQ (reference sequence). The CDR3 is 15 residues long. CDR3 sequence: CASSRTSGTHNEQFF. As DNA, the CDR3 is TGTGCCAGCAGCCGGACTAGCGGGACCCACAATGAGCAGTTCTTC.

This chain links TRBV5-4 with TRBJ2-3, with D unresolved. The CDR3 has 18 amino acids. V lost 4 bases to trimming and J lost 0 bases, with 21 bases between them. Germline V lookup: CDR1 SGHNT, CDR2 YYREEE (reference sequence). The CDR3 DNA reads TGTGCCAGCAGCCCTACAACCTCATACTGGAGTAGCACAGATACGCAGTATTTT. Encoded protein: CASSPTTSYWSSTDTQYF.

This chain links TRBV7-9 with TRBJ2-7; TRBD2 might be the D (7 bases). From germline, CDR1 is SEHNR and CDR2 FQNEAQ (reference sequence). V was clipped by 3 bases and J by 3 bases, with 12 bases between them. The CDR3 has 14 residues. The CDR3 spells CASSLGGLIYEQYF. The CDR3 nucleotides read TGTGCCAGCAGCTTGGGGGGGCTTATCTACGAGCAGTACTTC.

This clone was seen a handful of times. The V call is TRBV28, the J call TRBJ2-7, with 10 bases that match TRBD2. V trimming: 6 bases; J trimming: 4 bases; junction bases outside the gene matches: 6. Germline-derived CDR1 and CDR2 are MDHEN and SYDVKM. This CDR3 is built from 14 residues. Here the CDR3 reads CASRASGSSYEQYF. The CDR3 DNA is TGTGCCAGCAGGGCTAGCGGGAGTAGTTACGAGCAGTACTTC.

This clone came up once. This chain uses TRBV2 with TRBJ2-5; the match to TRBD2 covers 9 bases. CDR1 and CDR2 from the germline V gene are SNHLY and FYNNEI. J lost 5 bases, V lost 0 bases, and 4 bases had no gene match. The CDR3 runs to 15 residues. This CDR3 is CASSEAWSGRETQYF. The DNA of the CDR3 is TGTGCCAGCAGTGAAGCCTGGAGCGGGAGGGAGACCCAGTACTTC.

The J gene is TRBJ2-2, the V gene TRBV2; D might be TRBD2 (6 bases). Trimming took off 6 bases at V and 3 bases at J, with 14 bases between the two ends. Germline V gene sequence: CDR1 SNHLY, CDR2 FYNNEI. CDR3 length: 15 amino acids. The CDR3 DNA is TGTGCCAGCAGGGTCGGGACTGCCTACACCGGGGAGCTGTTTTTT. This translates into CASRVGTAYTGELFF. The variable domain in full, completed from reference TRBV2 and TRBJ2-2, reads EPEVTQTPSHQVTQMGQEVILRCVPISNHLYFYWYRQILGQKVEFLVSFYNNEISEKSEIFDDQFSVERPDGSNFTLKIRSTKLEDSAMYFCASRVGTAYTGELFFGEGSRLTVL.

The count of this clone is one. The rearrangement links TRBV28 to TRBJ2-7; possibly TRBD2 for D (5 bases). V gave up 6 bases and J gave up 3 bases, with 18 bases separating them. The CDR3 totals 15 residues. Germline lookup yields CDR1 MDHEN and CDR2 SYDVKM. The CDR3 protein is CASSTRGPKLYEQYF. The CDR3 DNA sequence: TGTGCCAGCAGCACCCGCGGGCCCAAACTCTACGAGCAGTACTTC. Together with reference TRBV28 and TRBJ2-7, the CDR3 gives the full variable domain: DVKVTQSSRYLVKRTGEKVFLECVQDMDHENMFWYRQDPGLGLRLIYFSYDVKMKEKGDIPEGYSVSREKKERFSLILESASTNQTSMYLCASSTRGPKLYEQYFGPGTRLTVT.

V is TRBV5-8 and J is TRBJ2-3; 14 bases line up with TRBD2. Germline V gene data show CDR1 as SGHTS and CDR2 as YDEGEE. The CDR3 extends over 16 amino acids. V was clipped by 4 bases and J by 5 bases; unmatched bases: 6. The CDR3 loop reads CASSRTSGRSGDTQYF. For the CDR3, the DNA is TGTGCCAGCAGCCGGACTAGCGGGAGGTCGGGAGATACGCAGTATTTT.

This chain uses TRBV5-4 with TRBJ2-5; no clear D gene. The CDR3 spans 13 residues. Germline values: CDR1 SGHNT, CDR2 YYREEE (reference sequence). The ends were cut back, 0 bases at V and 5 bases at J, with 8 bases in the middle. The CDR3 spells CASSLAGSETQYF. CDR3 bases: TGTGCCAGCAGCTTGGCAGGATCGGAGACCCAGTACTTC.

This chain uses TRBV9 with TRBJ2-3, with TRBD2 identical over 13 bases. Germline-derived CDR1 and CDR2 are SGDLS and YYNGEE. This CDR3 comprises 17 residues. V trimming: 4 bases; J trimming: 2 bases; junction bases outside the gene matches: 7. CDR3 coding DNA: TGTGCCAGCAGCCCGAGGGGACTAGCGGGATTCACAGATACGCAGTATTTT. The encoded protein is CASSPRGLAGFTDTQYF. Combining the CDR3 with reference TRBV9 and TRBJ2-3 gives the whole variable domain DSGVTQTPKHLITATGQRVTLRCSPRSGDLSVYWYQQSLDQGLQFLIQYYNGEERAKGNILERFSAQQFPDLHSELNLSSLELGDSALYFCASSPRGLAGFTDTQYFGPGTRLTVL.

The rearrangement links TRBV29-1 to TRBJ2-1; TRBD2 agrees at 13 bases. The CDR3 spans 17 residues. Losses at the gene ends were 0 bases for V and 7 bases for J; bases not matched to a gene: 9. CDR1 is SQVTM and CDR2 is ANQGSEA in the germline V gene. The CDR3 bases are TGCAGCGTTGAAGATGGGGGACTAGCGGGAATCTCTAATGAGCAGTTCTTC. Encoded protein: CSVEDGGLAGISNEQFF.

The CDR3 is CASSRVFRHLNTEAFF. The CDR3, as DNA: TGTGCCAGCAGCCGCGTGTTTAGACACCTTAACACTGAAGCTTTCTTT. This chain uses TRBV28 with TRBJ1-1; D ambiguous. In germline, CDR1 is MDHEN, CDR2 SYDVKM. V was trimmed by 6 bases and J by 2 bases, leaving 19 bases between them. The CDR3 is 16 amino acids.